The rows below give T cell receptor beta chains drawn from one sample of a study of CD8 T cells in ankylosing spondylitis. TCRdb analysed the 5' RACE reads with MiXCR anew, one entry per CDR3 protein. The sample lists tens of thousands of distinct CDR3 sequences, roughly 2.5% occurring once. The sequenced sample consisted of blood, either unsorted or a sorted T cell fraction (not recorded which). The receptors were gathered from a male donor with ankylosing spondylitis or in good health (not recorded which). CDR3s include the opening cysteine and the closing phenylalanine or tryptophan. Fields, in order: D gene, CDR3 length, V gene, clone size, J gene, CDR3 DNA, CDR3 protein. The D gene is left open where the match is weak. Clone size reads once, few, many, or a class if the clone is expanded.

d_call: -
cdr3_length: 13
v_call: TRBV9
clone_size: many
j_call: TRBJ2-3
cdr3_nt: TGTGCCAGCAGCGCCCTTGAGGCGGATACGCAGTATTTT
cdr3_aa: CASSALEADTQYF

d_call: TRBD1
cdr3_length: 20
v_call: TRBV9
clone_size: many
j_call: TRBJ2-3
cdr3_nt: TGTGCCAGCAGCGTTACTTTGTCGGACAGGGAGCAAAGACGCACAGATACGCAGTATTTT
cdr3_aa: CASSVTLSDREQRRTDTQYF

d_call: TRBD2
cdr3_length: 16
v_call: TRBV9
clone_size: many
j_call: TRBJ2-2
cdr3_nt: TGTGCCAGCAGCAGGGGACTAGCGGGAGCGTCCGGGGAGCTGTTTTTT
cdr3_aa: CASSRGLAGASGELFF

d_call: TRBD2
cdr3_length: 17
v_call: TRBV9
clone_size: many
j_call: TRBJ2-3
cdr3_nt: TGTGCCAGCAGCGGTAAGCCTAGCGGGAGGGGCACAGATACGCAGTATTTT
cdr3_aa: CASSGKPSGRGTDTQYF

d_call: -
cdr3_length: 13
v_call: TRBV9
clone_size: medium-sized
j_call: TRBJ2-2
cdr3_nt: TGTGCCAGCAGCGTACGACCCACCGGGGAGCTGTTTTTT
cdr3_aa: CASSVRPTGELFF

d_call: -
cdr3_length: 15
v_call: TRBV9
clone_size: many
j_call: TRBJ1-6
cdr3_nt: TGTGCCAGCAGCGCCGCGGGACACGGGATTTCACCCCTCCACTTT
cdr3_aa: CASSAAGHGISPLHF

d_call: TRBD1
cdr3_length: 14
v_call: TRBV9
clone_size: many
j_call: TRBJ1-1
cdr3_nt: TGTGCCAGCAGCATACAGGGGCAGAACACTGAAGCTTTCTTT
cdr3_aa: CASSIQGQNTEAFF

d_call: -
cdr3_length: 14
v_call: TRBV9
clone_size: many
j_call: TRBJ2-1
cdr3_nt: TGTGCCAGCAGCACCGGACCAGAAGGAAATGAGCAGTTCTTC
cdr3_aa: CASSTGPEGNEQFF

d_call: -
cdr3_length: 15
v_call: TRBV9
clone_size: many
j_call: TRBJ2-7
cdr3_nt: TGTGCCAGCAGCGTAGGCGGGGTTAGCTCCTACGAGCAGTACTTC
cdr3_aa: CASSVGGVSSYEQYF

d_call: TRBD2
cdr3_length: 15
v_call: TRBV9
clone_size: few
j_call: TRBJ2-7
cdr3_nt: TGTGCCAGCAGCGCCCGGTCGGGAGGACCCTACGAGCAGTACTTC
cdr3_aa: CASSARSGGPYEQYF

d_call: -
cdr3_length: 13
v_call: TRBV9
clone_size: many
j_call: TRBJ1-1
cdr3_nt: TGTGCCAGCAGCGGCGGGTTCGGATTCGAAGCTTTCTTT
cdr3_aa: CASSGGFGFEAFF

d_call: -
cdr3_length: 14
v_call: TRBV9
clone_size: many
j_call: TRBJ1-6
cdr3_nt: TGTGCCAGCAGCGAGGGCCAACTATCTTCACCCCTCCACTTT
cdr3_aa: CASSEGQLSSPLHF

d_call: -
cdr3_length: 15
v_call: TRBV9
clone_size: many
j_call: TRBJ1-6
cdr3_nt: TGTGCCAGCAGCGTTGAAGGGGCCCAGAATTCACCCCTCCACTTT
cdr3_aa: CASSVEGAQNSPLHF

d_call: TRBD2
cdr3_length: 15
v_call: TRBV9
clone_size: many
j_call: TRBJ2-1
cdr3_nt: TGTGCCAGCAGCGTAGGCGGGAGGGCCCACAATGAGCAGTTCTTC
cdr3_aa: CASSVGGRAHNEQFF

d_call: TRBD1
cdr3_length: 14
v_call: TRBV9
clone_size: many
j_call: TRBJ1-2
cdr3_nt: TGTGCCAGCAGCTCGGGACAGGGGAACTATGGCTACACCTTC
cdr3_aa: CASSSGQGNYGYTF

d_call: -
cdr3_length: 18
v_call: TRBV9
clone_size: many
j_call: TRBJ2-3
cdr3_nt: TGTGCCAGCAGCCGTTCCCCTAGCGACCAGTTAAGCACAGATACGCAGTATTTT
cdr3_aa: CASSRSPSDQLSTDTQYF

d_call: TRBD1
cdr3_length: 18
v_call: TRBV9
clone_size: many
j_call: TRBJ2-7
cdr3_nt: TGTGCCAGCAGCGTAGTTCCAACCCCGGGGCAGGGGGCCTACGAGCAGTACTTC
cdr3_aa: CASSVVPTPGQGAYEQYF

d_call: TRBD2
cdr3_length: 15
v_call: TRBV9
clone_size: many
j_call: TRBJ2-7
cdr3_nt: TGTGCCAGCACGTCGACTAGCGGGTACCCCTCGGAGCAGTACTTC
cdr3_aa: CASTSTSGYPSEQYF

d_call: -
cdr3_length: 13
v_call: TRBV9
clone_size: many
j_call: TRBJ2-1
cdr3_nt: TGTGCCAGCAGCGTAGGGCGGTACAATGAGCAGTTCTTC
cdr3_aa: CASSVGRYNEQFF

d_call: TRBD2
cdr3_length: 12
v_call: TRBV9
clone_size: many
j_call: TRBJ2-1
cdr3_nt: TGCGCTAGCGGCCGAACATACAATGAGCAGTTCTTC
cdr3_aa: CASGRTYNEQFF

d_call: TRBD1
cdr3_length: 15
v_call: TRBV9
clone_size: many
j_call: TRBJ2-2
cdr3_nt: TGTGCCAGCAGCGCCGGGACAGGGAACACCGGGGAGCTGTTTTTT
cdr3_aa: CASSAGTGNTGELFF

d_call: -
cdr3_length: 13
v_call: TRBV9
clone_size: many
j_call: TRBJ1-5
cdr3_nt: TGTGCCAGCAGCGTCAGTTTGGGTCAGCCCCAGCATTTT
cdr3_aa: CASSVSLGQPQHF

d_call: TRBD1
cdr3_length: 16
v_call: TRBV9
clone_size: medium-sized
j_call: TRBJ1-3
cdr3_nt: TGTGCCAGCAGCGGAGGGGGAACAGGGGCGGGAAACACCATATATTTT
cdr3_aa: CASSGGGTGAGNTIYF

d_call: -
cdr3_length: 16
v_call: TRBV9
clone_size: many
j_call: TRBJ2-3
cdr3_nt: TGTGCCAGCAGCGTAGGTTCCGGAGGGCGCACAGATACGCAGTATTTT
cdr3_aa: CASSVGSGGRTDTQYF

d_call: -
cdr3_length: 15
v_call: TRBV9
clone_size: many
j_call: TRBJ2-1
cdr3_nt: TGTGCCAGCAGCGCCAGGGGGGAGTCCTACAATGAGCAGTTCTTC
cdr3_aa: CASSARGESYNEQFF

d_call: -
cdr3_length: 17
v_call: TRBV9
clone_size: many
j_call: TRBJ2-1
cdr3_nt: TGTGCCAGCAGCGTACTCCCCGCGGGGAGCTCCTACAATGAGCAGTTCTTC
cdr3_aa: CASSVLPAGSSYNEQFF

d_call: -
cdr3_length: 15
v_call: TRBV9
clone_size: many
j_call: TRBJ2-1
cdr3_nt: TGTGCCAGCAGCGAAGAACCGGGACCGGCAGGTGAGCAGTTCTTC
cdr3_aa: CASSEEPGPAGEQFF

d_call: -
cdr3_length: 14
v_call: TRBV9
clone_size: many
j_call: TRBJ2-7
cdr3_nt: TGTGCCAGCAGCGTCGCCCAGGGTGGGTACGAGCAGTACTTC
cdr3_aa: CASSVAQGGYEQYF

d_call: TRBD1
cdr3_length: 16
v_call: TRBV9
clone_size: many
j_call: TRBJ1-6
cdr3_nt: TGTGCCAGCAGCGTAGCTACAGGGGCAACTAATTCACCCCTCCACTTT
cdr3_aa: CASSVATGATNSPLHF

d_call: -
cdr3_length: 14
v_call: TRBV9
clone_size: many
j_call: TRBJ2-7
cdr3_nt: TGTGCCAGCAGCCCAGGTATCCGGGCCCCCGAGCAGTACTTC
cdr3_aa: CASSPGIRAPEQYF

d_call: -
cdr3_length: 12
v_call: TRBV9
clone_size: many
j_call: TRBJ2-2
cdr3_nt: TGTGCCAGCAGCGCGGGCACCGGGGAGCTGTTTTTT
cdr3_aa: CASSAGTGELFF

d_call: -
cdr3_length: 13
v_call: TRBV9
clone_size: many
j_call: TRBJ2-5
cdr3_nt: TGTGCCAGCAGCGTAGGGCCAGCAGAGACCCAGTACTTC
cdr3_aa: CASSVGPAETQYF

d_call: TRBD2
cdr3_length: 15
v_call: TRBV9
clone_size: many
j_call: TRBJ2-3
cdr3_nt: TGTGCCAGCAGCGGAAGCGGGAGGGAGGCAGATACGCAGTATTTT
cdr3_aa: CASSGSGREADTQYF

d_call: -
cdr3_length: 16
v_call: TRBV21-1
clone_size: many
j_call: TRBJ2-1
cdr3_nt: TGTGCCAGCAGCAAGGGGAGCAGGGCCCTATACAATGAGCAGTTCTTC
cdr3_aa: CASSKGSRALYNEQFF

d_call: -
cdr3_length: 13
v_call: TRBV9
clone_size: many
j_call: TRBJ2-7
cdr3_nt: TGTGCCAGCAGCTCCCGGGACGGCTACGAGCAGTACTTC
cdr3_aa: CASSSRDGYEQYF

d_call: TRBD1
cdr3_length: 15
v_call: TRBV9
clone_size: few
j_call: TRBJ2-4
cdr3_nt: TGTGCCAGCAGCGTTGGACAGGTGGGCCAAAACATTCAGTACTTC
cdr3_aa: CASSVGQVGQNIQYF

d_call: -
cdr3_length: 12
v_call: TRBV9
clone_size: many
j_call: TRBJ2-3
cdr3_nt: TGTGCCAGCAGCGTAGCCTTGGATACGCAGTATTTT
cdr3_aa: CASSVALDTQYF

d_call: -
cdr3_length: 15
v_call: TRBV9
clone_size: many
j_call: TRBJ2-7
cdr3_nt: TGTGCCAGCTCCCCTTCGGACGGTCGGGGCTACGAGCAGTACTTC
cdr3_aa: CASSPSDGRGYEQYF

d_call: TRBD1
cdr3_length: 15
v_call: TRBV9
clone_size: many
j_call: TRBJ1-2
cdr3_nt: TGTGCCAGCAGCGTTTTAGACAGGGAAAACTATGGCTACACCTTC
cdr3_aa: CASSVLDRENYGYTF

d_call: TRBD2
cdr3_length: 16
v_call: TRBV9
clone_size: many
j_call: TRBJ2-2
cdr3_nt: TGTGCCAGCAGCAAGGGACTAGCGGGAGCGGGCGGGGAGCTGTTTTTT
cdr3_aa: CASSKGLAGAGGELFF

d_call: TRBD2
cdr3_length: 16
v_call: TRBV9
clone_size: many
j_call: TRBJ2-5
cdr3_nt: TGTGCCAGCAGCGCGGGAAATAGCGGGACGACGGAGACCCAGTACTTC
cdr3_aa: CASSAGNSGTTETQYF

d_call: -
cdr3_length: 15
v_call: TRBV9
clone_size: many
j_call: TRBJ2-2
cdr3_nt: TGTGCCAGCGGTCACGTTGAGGGGGGCACCGGGGAGCTGTTTTTT
cdr3_aa: CASGHVEGGTGELFF

d_call: TRBD1
cdr3_length: 15
v_call: TRBV9
clone_size: many
j_call: TRBJ2-7
cdr3_nt: TGTGCCAGCAGCGTCGGGACAGGGGACTCCTACGAGCAGTACTTC
cdr3_aa: CASSVGTGDSYEQYF

d_call: -
cdr3_length: 14
v_call: TRBV9
clone_size: many
j_call: TRBJ2-5
cdr3_nt: TGTGCCAGCAGCGTAGGAGCTAGCGTAGAGACCCAGTACTTC
cdr3_aa: CASSVGASVETQYF

d_call: TRBD2
cdr3_length: 14
v_call: TRBV9
clone_size: medium-sized
j_call: TRBJ2-3
cdr3_nt: TGTGCCAGCAGCGTAGTAGCGGGAGCAGATACGCAGTATTTT
cdr3_aa: CASSVVAGADTQYF

d_call: -
cdr3_length: 14
v_call: TRBV9
clone_size: many
j_call: TRBJ1-6
cdr3_nt: TGTGCCAGCAGCCTCGCCCCGGAAAATTCACCCCTCCACTTT
cdr3_aa: CASSLAPENSPLHF